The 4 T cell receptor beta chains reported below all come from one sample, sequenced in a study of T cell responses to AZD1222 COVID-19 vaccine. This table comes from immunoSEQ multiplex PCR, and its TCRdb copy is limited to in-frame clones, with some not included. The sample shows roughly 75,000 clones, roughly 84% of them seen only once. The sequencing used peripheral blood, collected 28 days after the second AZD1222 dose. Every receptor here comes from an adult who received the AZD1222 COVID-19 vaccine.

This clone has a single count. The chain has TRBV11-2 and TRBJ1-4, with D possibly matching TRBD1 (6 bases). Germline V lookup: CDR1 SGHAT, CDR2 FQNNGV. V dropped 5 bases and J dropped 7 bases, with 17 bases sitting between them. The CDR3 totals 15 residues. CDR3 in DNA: TGTGCCAGCAGCGATTACAGGGACGACGGTGAAAAACTGTTTTTT. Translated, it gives CASSDYRDDGEKLFF.

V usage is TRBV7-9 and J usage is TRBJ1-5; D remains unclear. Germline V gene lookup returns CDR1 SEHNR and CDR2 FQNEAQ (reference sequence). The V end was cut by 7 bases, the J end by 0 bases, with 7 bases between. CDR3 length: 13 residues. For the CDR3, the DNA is TGTGCCAGCACCCTAGGTAGCAATCAGCCCCAGCATTTT. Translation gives CASTLGSNQPQHF.

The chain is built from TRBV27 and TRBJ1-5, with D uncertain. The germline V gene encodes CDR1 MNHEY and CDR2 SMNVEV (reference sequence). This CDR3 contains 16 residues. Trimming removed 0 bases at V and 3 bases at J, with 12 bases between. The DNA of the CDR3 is TGTGCCAGCAGTTTATCGGTCGGAGGGAACAATCAGCCCCAGCATTTT. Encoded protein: CASSLSVGGNNQPQHF.

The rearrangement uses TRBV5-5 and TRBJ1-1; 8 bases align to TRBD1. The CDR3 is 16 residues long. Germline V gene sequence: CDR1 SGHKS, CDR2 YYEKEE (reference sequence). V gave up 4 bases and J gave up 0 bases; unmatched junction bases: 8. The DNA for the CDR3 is TGTGCCAGCAGCGACACAACAGGGGGGATGAACACTGAAGCTTTCTTT. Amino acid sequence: CASSDTTGGMNTEAFF.